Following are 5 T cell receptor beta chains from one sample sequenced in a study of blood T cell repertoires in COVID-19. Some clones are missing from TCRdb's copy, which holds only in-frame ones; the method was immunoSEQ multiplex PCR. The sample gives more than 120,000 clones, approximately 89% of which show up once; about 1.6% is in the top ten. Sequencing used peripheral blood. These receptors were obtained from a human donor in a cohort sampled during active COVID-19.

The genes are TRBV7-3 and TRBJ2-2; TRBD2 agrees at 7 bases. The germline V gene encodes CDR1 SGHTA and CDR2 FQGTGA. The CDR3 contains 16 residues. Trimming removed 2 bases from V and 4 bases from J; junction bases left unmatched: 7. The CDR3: CASSLLGGGPTGELFF. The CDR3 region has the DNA TGTGCCAGCAGCTTATTAGGCGGGGGTCCCACCGGGGAGCTGTTTTTT.

In nucleotides, the CDR3 is TGCGCCAGCAGCTTGTCGGCAGGGGCCAATGAGCAGTTCTTC. This codes for CASSLSAGANEQFF. This chain uses TRBV5-1 with TRBJ2-1; a weak D match, TRBD1 (6 bases). Germline V CDR1 and CDR2: SGHRS, YFSETQ. CDR3 length: 14 amino acids. Trimming shortened V by 1 base and J by 6 bases, and 11 bases separated the two germline ends.

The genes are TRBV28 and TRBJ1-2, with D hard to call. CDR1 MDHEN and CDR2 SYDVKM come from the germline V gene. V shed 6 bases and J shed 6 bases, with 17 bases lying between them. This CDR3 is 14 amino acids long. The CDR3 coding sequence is TGTGCCAGCAGGCTACCGGGAGCGATCAATGGCTACACCTTC. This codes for CASRLPGAINGYTF.

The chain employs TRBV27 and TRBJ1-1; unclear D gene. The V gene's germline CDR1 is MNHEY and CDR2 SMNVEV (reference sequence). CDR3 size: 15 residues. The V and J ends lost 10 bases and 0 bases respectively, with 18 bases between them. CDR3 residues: CATHPMREMNTEAFF. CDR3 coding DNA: TGTGCCACCCATCCCATGCGGGAGATGAACACTGAAGCTTTCTTT.

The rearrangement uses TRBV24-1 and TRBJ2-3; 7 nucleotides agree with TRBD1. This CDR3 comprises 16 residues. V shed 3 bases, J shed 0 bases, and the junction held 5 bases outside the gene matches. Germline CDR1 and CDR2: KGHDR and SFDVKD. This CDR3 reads CATSDVTGSSTDTQYF. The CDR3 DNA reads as TGTGCCACCAGTGATGTGACAGGGTCTAGCACAGATACGCAGTATTTT.